A selection of T cell receptor beta chains follows, all from one sample in a study of cytomegalovirus exposure and HLA in healthy donors. Produced via immunoSEQ multiplex PCR; TCRdb's table is partial and in-frame only. Of under 250,000 clones in the sample, almost 80% were seen once. The sample consisted of PBMCs. The receptor source for this set is a male donor in good health and CMV-seronegative. The CDR3 runs from the conserved cysteine through the conserved F or W. Fields, in order: CDR3 DNA, CDR3 protein, D gene, J gene, V gene, clone size. The D gene is left open where the match is weak. The size field is filled for only some rows; it gives once, few, many or a size class.

CDR3nt: TGTGCCACCAGCAGTGGACTTCTGGGCGAGGGCCATAACTATGGCTACACCTTC
CDR3aa: CATSSGLLGEGHNYGYTF
d_gene: NA
j_gene: TRBJ1-2
v_gene: TRBV15
abundance: NA

CDR3nt: TGCGCCAGCAGCTTGTTCACTACTAGGACTAGCGGTAACACCGGGGAGCTGTTTTTT
CDR3aa: CASSLFTTRTSGNTGELFF
d_gene: TRBD2
j_gene: TRBJ2-2
v_gene: TRBV5-1
abundance: NA

CDR3nt: TGTGCCAGTAGTACGCTACAGGGGGCGCGGACTGAAGCTTTCTTT
CDR3aa: CASSTLQGARTEAFF
d_gene: TRBD1
j_gene: TRBJ1-1
v_gene: TRBV19
abundance: few

CDR3nt: TGTGCCAGCAGTGATAGGGAGCCTAGCACAGATACGCAGTATTTT
CDR3aa: CASSDREPSTDTQYF
d_gene: NA
j_gene: TRBJ2-3
v_gene: TRBV2
abundance: NA

CDR3nt: TGTGCCAGCAGTGTGGGGACAGGGGACTACAATGAGCAGTTCTTC
CDR3aa: CASSVGTGDYNEQFF
d_gene: TRBD1
j_gene: TRBJ2-1
v_gene: TRBV2
abundance: NA

CDR3nt: TGTGCCAGCTTTCGACAGGGACGATCCTACGAGCAGTACTTC
CDR3aa: CASFRQGRSYEQYF
d_gene: TRBD1
j_gene: TRBJ2-7
v_gene: TRBV28
abundance: NA

CDR3nt: TGTGCCAGTAGTCTCGGGACAGGGGGAAATCAGCCCCAGCATTTT
CDR3aa: CASSLGTGGNQPQHF
d_gene: TRBD1
j_gene: TRBJ1-5
v_gene: TRBV19
abundance: NA

CDR3nt: TGTGCCAGCAGCATACAGGTCGTCTACACTGAAGCTTTCTTT
CDR3aa: CASSIQVVYTEAFF
d_gene: NA
j_gene: TRBJ1-1
v_gene: TRBV5-6
abundance: NA

CDR3nt: TGTGCCAGTGCTCCTACTAGGTTCGTTGACGGGCAGTACTTC
CDR3aa: CASAPTRFVDGQYF
d_gene: NA
j_gene: TRBJ2-7
v_gene: TRBV2
abundance: NA

CDR3nt: TGTGCCAGCTCACCTAAAGGGACAGGCCAGTGGGAGACCCAGTACTTC
CDR3aa: CASSPKGTGQWETQYF
d_gene: TRBD1
j_gene: TRBJ2-5
v_gene: TRBV18
abundance: NA

CDR3nt: TGTGCCAGCAGCGTCACCGCCGGGGAGGCCGGGGAGCTGTTTTTT
CDR3aa: CASSVTAGEAGELFF
d_gene: NA
j_gene: TRBJ2-2
v_gene: TRBV9
abundance: once

CDR3nt: TGTGCCAGCAGCCAGGGGGGCTCCTACGAGCAGTACTTC
CDR3aa: CASSQGGSYEQYF
d_gene: NA
j_gene: TRBJ2-7
v_gene: TRBV11-3
abundance: NA

CDR3nt: TGTGCCAGCAGCCCAGGCGCCCAAAACTATGGCTACACCTTC
CDR3aa: CASSPGAQNYGYTF
d_gene: NA
j_gene: TRBJ1-2
v_gene: TRBV28
abundance: NA

CDR3nt: TGTGCCAGCAGCTTACTTAGTGAAGCTTTCTTT
CDR3aa: CASSLLSEAFF
d_gene: NA
j_gene: TRBJ1-1
v_gene: TRBV11-2
abundance: NA

CDR3nt: TGTGCCAGCAGTAGGGGTGAGGGGGAGCACAATCAGCCCCAGCATTTT
CDR3aa: CASSRGEGEHNQPQHF
d_gene: NA
j_gene: TRBJ1-5
v_gene: TRBV25-1
abundance: NA

CDR3nt: TGTGCCAGCAGCTTAGAACGACTTAACACCGGGGAGCTGTTTTTT
CDR3aa: CASSLERLNTGELFF
d_gene: NA
j_gene: TRBJ2-2
v_gene: TRBV11-2
abundance: NA

CDR3nt: TGTTCCAGCAGCTTCGCGAATGAAAAACTGTTTTTT
CDR3aa: CSSSFANEKLFF
d_gene: NA
j_gene: TRBJ1-4
v_gene: TRBV7-9
abundance: NA

CDR3nt: TGTGCCAGCAGTGGCTCACAGGGGGCCCGGGTTCAGCCCCAGCATTTT
CDR3aa: CASSGSQGARVQPQHF
d_gene: TRBD1
j_gene: TRBJ1-5
v_gene: TRBV28
abundance: NA

CDR3nt: TGTGCCAGCAGGAGACAGCCCGACTATGGCTACACCTTC
CDR3aa: CASRRQPDYGYTF
d_gene: NA
j_gene: TRBJ1-2
v_gene: TRBV2
abundance: NA

CDR3nt: TGTGCCAGCTCACCACCGTGGGGTAGCGGGAGGGCCGACACAGATACGCAGTATTTT
CDR3aa: CASSPPWGSGRADTDTQYF
d_gene: TRBD2
j_gene: TRBJ2-3
v_gene: TRBV18
abundance: NA

CDR3nt: TGTGCCAGCAGCTCACCGGGACTAGCGGGAGTAGGTGAGCAGTTCTTC
CDR3aa: CASSSPGLAGVGEQFF
d_gene: TRBD2
j_gene: TRBJ2-1
v_gene: TRBV7-2
abundance: NA

CDR3nt: TGTGCCAGCCCCCCAGACAGGGGGTTCACTGAAGCTTTCTTT
CDR3aa: CASPPDRGFTEAFF
d_gene: TRBD1
j_gene: TRBJ1-1
v_gene: TRBV28
abundance: NA

CDR3nt: TGTGCCAGCAGCCCGGGGATCTTCCGAGAGCAGTACTTC
CDR3aa: CASSPGIFREQYF
d_gene: NA
j_gene: TRBJ2-5
v_gene: TRBV5-4
abundance: once

CDR3nt: TGTGCCAGCAGTGAGATAGGACTAGCGGACACCGGGGAGCTGTTTTTT
CDR3aa: CASSEIGLADTGELFF
d_gene: TRBD2
j_gene: TRBJ2-2
v_gene: TRBV6-1
abundance: NA

CDR3nt: TGCGCCATCAGGGGGGGGGAGAGCACAGATACGCAGTATTTT
CDR3aa: CAIRGGESTDTQYF
d_gene: NA
j_gene: TRBJ2-3
v_gene: TRBV23-1
abundance: NA

CDR3nt: TGTGCCAGCCGCGCGGGCAGGGGGCAAGAGACCCAGTACTTC
CDR3aa: CASRAGRGQETQYF
d_gene: TRBD1
j_gene: TRBJ2-5
v_gene: TRBV14
abundance: few

CDR3nt: TGTGCCAGCAGTGAGGGGAGATGGAAAAACATTCAGTACTTC
CDR3aa: CASSEGRWKNIQYF
d_gene: NA
j_gene: TRBJ2-4
v_gene: TRBV2
abundance: once

CDR3nt: TGTGCCAGCAGCCCCGCGGGCGGGGTGACCTACGAGCAGTACTTC
CDR3aa: CASSPAGGVTYEQYF
d_gene: NA
j_gene: TRBJ2-7
v_gene: TRBV28
abundance: NA

CDR3nt: TGTGCCAGCAGTTACTCAGGGGTTTCGAGCTACGAGCAGTACTTC
CDR3aa: CASSYSGVSSYEQYF
d_gene: NA
j_gene: TRBJ2-7
v_gene: TRBV6-5
abundance: NA

CDR3nt: TGTGCCAGTAAAACTCAGGGAGGGGATAGCAATCAGCCCCAGCATTTT
CDR3aa: CASKTQGGDSNQPQHF
d_gene: NA
j_gene: TRBJ1-5
v_gene: TRBV19
abundance: NA

CDR3nt: TGTGCCAGCAGCTTGTTCACTAACTCTGGGGCCAACGTCCTGACTTTC
CDR3aa: CASSLFTNSGANVLTF
d_gene: NA
j_gene: TRBJ2-6
v_gene: TRBV5-4
abundance: NA

CDR3nt: TGTGCCAGCAGTTACTCCCCCGATAGTGCTGGAAACACCATATATTTT
CDR3aa: CASSYSPDSAGNTIYF
d_gene: NA
j_gene: TRBJ1-3
v_gene: TRBV6-5
abundance: NA

CDR3nt: TGCGCCAGCAGCGAGGTGGGACTAGCCTACGAGCAGTACTTC
CDR3aa: CASSEVGLAYEQYF
d_gene: TRBD2
j_gene: TRBJ2-7
v_gene: TRBV5-1
abundance: NA

CDR3nt: TGTGCCAGCAGTGTACGGGACAGGGGACCCTACGAGCAGTACTTC
CDR3aa: CASSVRDRGPYEQYF
d_gene: TRBD1
j_gene: TRBJ2-7
v_gene: TRBV6-1
abundance: NA

CDR3nt: TGTGCCAGTAGTCCGACATCTCGCGCTGAAAAACTGTTTTTT
CDR3aa: CASSPTSRAEKLFF
d_gene: NA
j_gene: TRBJ1-4
v_gene: TRBV19
abundance: NA

CDR3nt: TGTGCCAGCGGCCCTGGGGCAGGGCGACCCTACGAGCAGTACTTC
CDR3aa: CASGPGAGRPYEQYF
d_gene: NA
j_gene: TRBJ2-7
v_gene: TRBV28
abundance: NA

CDR3nt: TGTGCCAGCAGCTTAGGCCAGACAAACCCCTATGGCTACACCTTC
CDR3aa: CASSLGQTNPYGYTF
d_gene: NA
j_gene: TRBJ1-2
v_gene: TRBV7-3
abundance: NA

CDR3nt: TGTGCCACGGCGGCGGGACGGGAGACCCAGTACTTC
CDR3aa: CATAAGRETQYF
d_gene: NA
j_gene: TRBJ2-5
v_gene: TRBV15
abundance: NA

CDR3nt: TGTGCCAGCAGTGTTGGCAGGGTGACAGATACGCAGTATTTT
CDR3aa: CASSVGRVTDTQYF
d_gene: NA
j_gene: TRBJ2-3
v_gene: TRBV2
abundance: NA

CDR3nt: TGTGCCAGCAGCCAAAGACAGGGAAGGGGCTCTGGGGCCAACGTCCTGACTTTC
CDR3aa: CASSQRQGRGSGANVLTF
d_gene: TRBD1
j_gene: TRBJ2-6
v_gene: TRBV14
abundance: NA

CDR3nt: TGTGCCAGCAGTGTCTGGGCCGCCTACGAGCAGTACTTC
CDR3aa: CASSVWAAYEQYF
d_gene: NA
j_gene: TRBJ2-7
v_gene: TRBV6-1
abundance: NA

CDR3nt: TGTGCCAGCAGTGGACTTAGCTCCTACAATGAGCAGTTCTTC
CDR3aa: CASSGLSSYNEQFF
d_gene: NA
j_gene: TRBJ2-1
v_gene: TRBV6-4
abundance: NA

CDR3nt: TGTGCCAGCAGGATACTCACAGGGAGACGTGGCTACACCTTC
CDR3aa: CASRILTGRRGYTF
d_gene: NA
j_gene: TRBJ1-2
v_gene: TRBV6-5
abundance: NA

CDR3nt: TGTGCCAGCAGTTTAGGGGCGGGAGCGGGGGAGACCCAGTACTTC
CDR3aa: CASSLGAGAGETQYF
d_gene: TRBD2
j_gene: TRBJ2-5
v_gene: TRBV27
abundance: NA

CDR3nt: TGTGCCAGCAGCCCTGTGACAGGGGCCACTGAAGCTTTCTTT
CDR3aa: CASSPVTGATEAFF
d_gene: TRBD1
j_gene: TRBJ1-1
v_gene: TRBV9
abundance: NA

CDR3nt: TGTGCCAGCAGCTTATTAAACACCGGGGAGCTGTTTTTT
CDR3aa: CASSLLNTGELFF
d_gene: NA
j_gene: TRBJ2-2
v_gene: TRBV7-9
abundance: NA

CDR3nt: TGTGCCAGCAGGCAGGACAGGGGAAACACTGAAGCTTTCTTT
CDR3aa: CASRQDRGNTEAFF
d_gene: TRBD1
j_gene: TRBJ1-1
v_gene: TRBV2
abundance: few

CDR3nt: TGTGCCAGCAGCCCCCGACTAGCGGGAGTTGGATACGAGCAGTACTTC
CDR3aa: CASSPRLAGVGYEQYF
d_gene: TRBD2
j_gene: TRBJ2-7
v_gene: TRBV7-2
abundance: NA

CDR3nt: TGTGCCAGCAGTCTCAGGGGCACTAATGAAAAACTGTTTTTT
CDR3aa: CASSLRGTNEKLFF
d_gene: NA
j_gene: TRBJ1-4
v_gene: TRBV6-6
abundance: NA

CDR3nt: TGTGCCAGTAGTACCGGGGGTCTATTGGCGCCAGGTGGCTACACCTTC
CDR3aa: CASSTGGLLAPGGYTF
d_gene: NA
j_gene: TRBJ1-2
v_gene: TRBV19
abundance: NA

CDR3nt: TGTGCCAGCAGCTTACGCAGGGTCAGTCAAGAGACCCAGTACTTC
CDR3aa: CASSLRRVSQETQYF
d_gene: NA
j_gene: TRBJ2-5
v_gene: TRBV13
abundance: NA

CDR3nt: TGTGCCTGGAGTGAGGGAGTCTATGGCTACACCTTC
CDR3aa: CAWSEGVYGYTF
d_gene: NA
j_gene: TRBJ1-2
v_gene: TRBV30
abundance: NA

CDR3nt: TGTTCCAGCAGCCGTACAGGGACGCCCACTGAAGCTTTCTTT
CDR3aa: CSSSRTGTPTEAFF
d_gene: NA
j_gene: TRBJ1-1
v_gene: TRBV7-9
abundance: few

CDR3nt: TGCGCCAGCAGCCAAGTGTTAATAAACACTGAAGCTTTCTTT
CDR3aa: CASSQVLINTEAFF
d_gene: NA
j_gene: TRBJ1-1
v_gene: TRBV4-1
abundance: NA